The 21 T cell receptor beta chains below come from one sample, sequenced in a study of Siglec-9 on CD8 T cells in melanoma. The assay was immunoSEQ multiplex PCR, and TCRdb's table has in-frame clones only and misses some. The sample includes some 37,000 clones, roughly 84% of them seen just once. Sequencing was performed on Siglec-9- CD8+ T cells sorted from blood. The receptor set was obtained from a human donor in good health.

The rearrangement links TRBV6-4 to TRBJ2-7; D gene ambiguous. This CDR3 has 11 residues. V lost 3 bases to trimming and J lost 4 bases, with 4 bases between them. Germline V gives CDR1 MRHNA, CDR2 SNTAGT. This CDR3 reads CASSDGYEQYF. In DNA, the CDR3 is TGTGCCAGCAGTGATGGGTACGAGCAGTACTTC.

This clone was seen a handful of times. The gene calls are TRBV4-1 and TRBJ1-1; no reliable D call. Per the germline V gene, CDR1 is MGHRA and CDR2 is YSYEKL. Trimming took 1 base from V and 6 from J, leaving 9 bases between them. This CDR3 contains 13 residues. The CDR3 protein is CASSQGPLPEAFF. CDR3 coding DNA: TGCGCCAGCAGCCAAGGGCCCCTTCCTGAAGCTTTCTTT.

The CDR3 loop is CASSRLAGEPYNEQFF. As DNA, the CDR3 is TGCGCCAGCAGCCGACTAGCGGGAGAACCCTACAATGAGCAGTTCTTC. The J gene is TRBJ2-1, the V gene TRBV4-1; 12 positions agree with TRBD2. V dropped 4 bases and J dropped 2; count of bases not matched to a gene: 3. The germline V gene has CDR1 MGHRA and CDR2 YSYEKL. This CDR3 is built from 16 residues.

The chain is built from TRBV9 and TRBJ1-1; 9 nucleotides agree with TRBD1. The CDR3 sequence is 16 residues long. J lost 3 bases, V lost 3 bases, and 9 bases had no gene match. Germline values: CDR1 SGDLS, CDR2 YYNGEE. Here the CDR3 DNA reads TGTGCCAGCAGCGAGACGGAGACAGGGGGGGACACTGAAGCTTTCTTT. Encoded protein: CASSETETGGDTEAFF.

V usage is TRBV19 and J usage is TRBJ2-7; TRBD1 aligns across 8 bases. CDR1 is LNHDA, CDR2 SQIVND, per germline (reference sequence). V dropped 5 bases and J dropped 2; count of bases not matched to a gene: 5. This CDR3 is 14 amino acids long. This CDR3 is CASSSAGGAYEQYF. The CDR3 DNA is TGTGCCAGTAGTTCAGCAGGGGGCGCCTACGAGCAGTACTTC.

This sequence joins TRBV5-1 and TRBJ2-7; D is uncertain. Trimming removed 0 bases from V and 4 bases from J, with 14 bases in between. The CDR3 runs 15 residues. CDR1 and CDR2 (germline): SGHRS, YFSETQ. The CDR3 protein is CASSLGASGFYEQYF. In DNA, the CDR3 is TGCGCCAGCAGCTTGGGGGCCTCCGGTTTTTACGAGCAGTACTTC.

This chain links TRBV2 with TRBJ2-5; the D gene is possibly TRBD1 (6 bases). The CDR3 is 15 amino acids. From germline, CDR1 is SNHLY and CDR2 FYNNEI. V lost 8 bases, J lost 2 bases, and 18 bases lay in between. The CDR3 region is CASRRPTGPQETQYF. In DNA form, the CDR3 reads TGTGCCAGCCGGAGACCCACAGGGCCTCAAGAGACCCAGTACTTC.

The rearrangement links TRBV5-4 to TRBJ1-2, with 7 bases that match TRBD1. Germline assignment: CDR1 SGHNT and CDR2 YYREEE (reference sequence). This CDR3 is built from 14 residues. V lost 4 bases to trimming and J lost 2 bases; unmatched junction nucleotides: 5. DNA for the CDR3: TGTGCCAGCAGCACCGGGACAGCGAACTATGGCTACACCTTC. It specifies CASSTGTANYGYTF. Complete variable domain (other parts from reference TRBV5-4 and TRBJ1-2): ETGVTQSPTHLIKTRGQQVTLRCSSQSGHNTVSWYQQALGQGPQFIFQYYREEENGRGNFPPRFSGLQFPNYSSELNVNALELDDSALYLCASSTGTANYGYTFGSGTRLTVV.

This chain connects TRBV9 to TRBJ1-3; D uncertain. Germline CDR1 is SGDLS and CDR2 is YYNGEE. V was clipped by 0 bases and J by 1 base, with 11 bases between them. The CDR3 covers 16 residues. CDR3 sequence (DNA): TGTGCCAGCAGCGTAGGTGGTACACCGTCTGGAAACACCATATATTTT. Residues: CASSVGGTPSGNTIYF.

This chain joins TRBV27 and TRBJ1-2; TRBD1 is a possible D gene (5 bases). Between the trimmed V and J ends, which lost 4 bases and 8 bases, there was a span of 14 bases. The germline V gene encodes CDR1 MNHEY and CDR2 SMNVEV (reference sequence). The CDR3 has 13 amino acids. CDR3 loop: CASSSPGLWGYTF. CDR3 sequence (DNA): TGTGCCAGCAGTTCTCCGGGACTGTGGGGCTACACCTTC.

The genes are TRBV11-1 and TRBJ2-1, with D tentatively TRBD2 (6 bases). V lost 8 bases and J lost 13, with 15 bases in between. CDR1 and CDR2 from the germline V gene are SGHAT and FQDESV (reference sequence). The CDR3 consists of 11 residues. In nucleotides, the CDR3 is TGTGCCAGCGCTGGAGGGGAGGTTCAGTTCTTC. Protein product: CASAGGEVQFF.

This clone was observed a few times. The chain has TRBV30 and TRBJ1-1; D ambiguous. Germline-derived CDR1 and CDR2 are GTSNPN and SVGIG (reference sequence). CDR3 size: 12 residues. V shed 4 bases and J shed 4 bases, with 10 bases lying between them. CDR3 coding DNA: TGTGCCTGGAATGAAGGAGGCACTGAAGCTTTCTTT. Protein product: CAWNEGGTEAFF.

The rearrangement uses TRBV12-5 and TRBJ2-2; D call uncertain. The CDR3 extends over 12 amino acids. Trimming removed 2 bases at V and 4 bases at J, with 2 bases between. Germline V CDR1 and CDR2: LGHNT, FRNRAP. CDR3 residues: CASGLTTGELFF. In DNA, the CDR3 is TGTGCTAGTGGTTTGACCACCGGGGAGCTGTTTTTT.

This clone was seen a handful of times. V and J are TRBV27 and TRBJ1-6; D ambiguous. Between the trimmed V and J ends, which lost 5 bases and 5 bases, there was a span of 16 bases. The CDR3 runs to 16 residues. CDR1 is MNHEY and CDR2 is SMNVEV in the germline V gene (reference sequence). The CDR3 DNA reads as TGTGCCAGCAGTCCTCTATTGGCCCTGGATAATTCACCCCTCCACTTT. It translates to CASSPLLALDNSPLHF.

V usage is TRBV7-9 and J usage is TRBJ2-1; 9 positions agree with TRBD2. The CDR3 runs to 16 residues. Germline values: CDR1 SEHNR, CDR2 FQNEAQ (reference sequence). The V segment lost 2 bases and the J segment 0 bases; nucleotides outside the gene matches: 2. The CDR3 sequence: CASSLQLAGSYNEQFF. CDR3 nucleotides: TGTGCCAGCAGCTTACAACTAGCGGGCTCCTACAATGAGCAGTTCTTC.

V and J are TRBV29-1 and TRBJ2-3, with D perhaps matching TRBD1 (5 bases). This CDR3 spans 13 amino acids. Germline lookup yields CDR1 SQVTM and CDR2 ANQGSEA. V lost 4 bases to trimming and J lost 2 bases, with 10 bases between them. The CDR3 spells CSVVDSFTDTQYF. In DNA form, the CDR3 reads TGCAGCGTTGTAGACAGTTTCACAGATACGCAGTATTTT.

This chain joins TRBV4-1 and TRBJ2-2; unclear D gene. The CDR3 spans 13 residues. CDR1 MGHRA and CDR2 YSYEKL come from the germline V gene. The V end lost 2 bases, the J end lost 7 bases, and 8 bases lay between the germline ends. The CDR3 nucleotides are TGCGCCAGCAGCCAACTGGAAAGCGGGGAGCTGTTTTTT. Amino acid sequence: CASSQLESGELFF.

The V call is TRBV7-9, the J call TRBJ1-2, with D possibly being TRBD1 (6 bases). The germline V and J ends were trimmed by 4 bases and 7 bases, with 16 bases remaining between them. The CDR3 covers 14 residues. Germline V gives CDR1 SEHNR, CDR2 FQNEAQ (reference sequence). This chain's CDR3 is CASSSSTGHLGYTF. The CDR3 DNA follows: TGTGCCAGCAGCTCTAGTACAGGGCATCTTGGCTACACCTTC. Combining the CDR3 with reference TRBV7-9 and TRBJ1-2 gives the whole variable domain DTGVSQNPRHKITKRGQNVTFRCDPISEHNRLYWYRQTLGQGPEFLTYFQNEAQLEKSRLLSDRFSAERPKGSFSTLEIQRTEQGDSAMYLCASSSSTGHLGYTFGSGTRLTVV.

CDR3 in amino acids: CASSALPPYNEQFF. The CDR3 DNA reads TGTGCCAGTAGTGCCCTCCCACCATACAATGAGCAGTTCTTC. This chain links TRBV19 with TRBJ2-1; D uncertain. CDR1 is LNHDA and CDR2 is SQIVND in the germline V gene (reference sequence). The CDR3 is made up of 14 amino acids. Deletions cut 5 bases from V and 4 bases from J, with 12 bases between.

This chain joins TRBV10-3 and TRBJ2-1; 8 bases agree with TRBD2. Trimming took 7 bases from V and 3 from J; bases not matched to a gene: 8. Germline lookup yields CDR1 ENHRY and CDR2 SYGVKD. The CDR3 loop spans 15 amino acids. CDR3 nucleotides: TGTGCCATCACCCCCGAGAGCGGGGGCTACAATGAGCAGTTCTTC. This translates into CAITPESGGYNEQFF.

The rearrangement links TRBV27 to TRBJ1-2, with 10 positions matching TRBD1. CDR3 length: 15 amino acids. Germline V gene sequence: CDR1 MNHEY, CDR2 SMNVEV (reference sequence). V shed 5 bases, J shed 4 bases, and the junction held 7 bases outside the gene matches. In nucleotides, the CDR3 is TGTGCCAGCAGTGCGGACAGGGGGGTAGGCTATGGCTACACCTTC. Amino acid sequence: CASSADRGVGYGYTF.